Below are 29 T cell receptor beta chains sequenced from a single sample in a study of technical replicates of blood from a few donors. Repertoires were generated with immunoSEQ multiplex PCR, while TCRdb's copy carries only in-frame clones and drops some. The table lists approximately 13,000 clones, roughly 77% of them singletons. The sequencing input was PBMCs. All receptors come from a human donor in good health.

This rearrangement joins TRBV27 to TRBJ1-5, with 8 positions matching TRBD1. This CDR3 contains 13 residues. Germline values: CDR1 MNHEY, CDR2 SMNVEV (reference sequence). After removal of 6 bases from V and 9 bases from J, the junction contained 7 bases not matched to a gene. This CDR3 reads CASSKTGDRPQHF. DNA for the CDR3: TGTGCCAGCAGCAAGACAGGGGACCGGCCCCAGCATTTT.

This chain joins TRBV5-8 and TRBJ2-6; D remains ambiguous. The CDR3 has 13 amino acids. The V gene lost 6 bases and the J gene lost 0 bases, with 4 bases spanning the gap. CDR1 and CDR2 from the germline V gene are SGHTS and YDEGEE. The CDR3 sequence is CASILSGANVLTF. In DNA form, the CDR3 reads TGTGCCAGCATCCTCTCTGGGGCCAACGTCCTGACTTTC. Drawing the rest from reference TRBV5-8 and TRBJ2-6, the complete variable domain is EAGVTQSPTHLIKTRGQQATLRCSPISGHTSVYWYQQALGLGLQFLLWYDEGEERNRGNFPPRFSGRQFPNYSSELNVNALELEDSALYLCASILSGANVLTFGAGSRLTVL.

V usage is TRBV6-5 and J usage is TRBJ2-3; 9 positions agree with TRBD2. After removal of 8 bases from V and 6 bases from J, the junction contained 3 bases not matched to a gene. This CDR3 is built from 12 residues. Germline V CDR1 and CDR2: MNHEY, SVGAGI. CDR3 coding DNA: TGTGCCAGCCAGACTAGCGGCGATACGCAGTATTTT. Encoded protein: CASQTSGDTQYF.

This clone has just a few counts. The chain uses TRBV5-4 and TRBJ2-7, with a tentative D call TRBD1 (5 bases). The CDR3 totals 16 residues. CDR1 and CDR2 from the germline V gene are SGHNT and YYREEE (reference sequence). The V end was cut by 5 bases, the J end by 3 bases, with 21 bases between. The CDR3 bases are TGTGCCAGCAGTGAGAGAACAGGCCTGAGGCGCTACGAGCAGTACTTC. This gives the protein CASSERTGLRRYEQYF.

The V gene is TRBV19, the J gene TRBJ2-1; the match to TRBD2 covers 8 bases. The CDR3 spans 16 residues. The J segment lost 9 bases and the V segment lost 0 bases, leaving 10 bases of the junction unmatched. Germline V CDR1 and CDR2: LNHDA, SQIVND (reference sequence). CDR3 bases: TGTGCCAGTAGTATAGATACCGGGACTAGACAGGCTGAGCAGTTCTTC. Its protein is CASSIDTGTRQAEQFF.

This chain joins TRBV27 and TRBJ2-1; 14 bases fit TRBD2. The CDR3 totals 15 residues. Germline CDR1 and CDR2: MNHEY and SMNVEV (reference sequence). V lost 8 bases and J lost 11; bases outside the gene matches: 11. The CDR3 DNA follows: TGTGCCAGCCGGTGGGGGACTAGCGGGAGCAGGAAGCAGTTCTTC. Amino acids: CASRWGTSGSRKQFF.

The chain is built from TRBV6-4 and TRBJ2-3; 14 bases match TRBD2. With V trimmed by 6 bases and J by 6 bases, 8 bases remained unmatched. The CDR3 is made up of 16 amino acids. Per the germline V gene, CDR1 is MRHNA and CDR2 is SNTAGT. Here the CDR3 reads CASSSGLAGGRDTQYF. Here the CDR3 DNA reads TGTGCCAGCAGCTCAGGACTAGCGGGAGGCAGGGATACGCAGTATTTT.

The chain combines TRBV27 with TRBJ2-7, with D perhaps TRBD1 (6 bases). The CDR3 runs to 15 residues. CDR1 is MNHEY and CDR2 is SMNVEV in the germline V gene (reference sequence). The V end was cut by 7 bases, the J end by 1 base, with 17 bases between. The CDR3 coding sequence is TGTGCCAGCACAAGAAACAGGGAAGGGTCCTACGAGCAGTACTTC. It encodes CASTRNREGSYEQYF.

The rearrangement links TRBV15 to TRBJ1-2; 8 bases line up with TRBD1. The CDR3 runs 16 residues. The ends lost 1 base at V and 5 bases at J; junction bases unmatched: 9. Germline V gene data show CDR1 as LNHNV and CDR2 as YYDKDF (reference sequence). The CDR3 DNA reads as TGTGCCACCAGCAGAGCTACAGGGGGAACCCCGTATGGCTACACCTTC. Its protein is CATSRATGGTPYGYTF.

This clone was found a few times. The J gene is TRBJ2-3, the V gene TRBV6-5, with a weak D call TRBD1 (5 bases). Germline values: CDR1 MNHEY, CDR2 SVGAGI. V was cut by 0 bases and J by 3 bases, with 10 bases left in between. This CDR3 is built from 15 residues. CDR3 sequence (DNA): TGTGCCAGCAGTTACTCGGTAGCAGGGACAGATACGCAGTATTTT. Its protein is CASSYSVAGTDTQYF.

J is TRBJ2-1 and V is TRBV6-5; 8 bases fit TRBD2. This CDR3 comprises 16 residues. V shed 4 bases and J 0 bases; nucleotides not matched to a gene: 5. The germline V gene encodes CDR1 MNHEY and CDR2 SVGAGI. CDR3: CASSSLAGGSYNEQFF. CDR3 bases: TGTGCCAGCAGTTCCCTGGCGGGGGGCTCCTACAATGAGCAGTTCTTC.

The rearrangement links TRBV7-8 to TRBJ1-2; D is unresolved. Trimming cost V 1 base and J 4 bases, with 13 bases left between them. The CDR3 is made up of 15 amino acids. Germline V gene sequence: CDR1 SGHVS, CDR2 FQNEAQ. CDR3 coding DNA: TGTGCCAGCAGCTTAGGTTCGTCCGGGGTCTATGGCTACACCTTC. This gives the protein CASSLGSSGVYGYTF. The full variable domain, completed using reference TRBV7-8 and TRBJ1-2, is GAGVSQSPRYKVAKRGQDVALRCDPISGHVSLFWYQQALGQGPEFLTYFQNEAQLDKSGLPSDRFFAERPEGSVSTLKIQRTQQEDSAVYLCASSLGSSGVYGYTFGSGTRLTVV.

The rearrangement joins TRBV30 to TRBJ2-1, with TRBD2 identical over 13 bases. Germline V gene sequence: CDR1 GTSNPN, CDR2 SVGIG (reference sequence). The CDR3 covers 17 residues. Trimming cost V 2 bases and J 4 bases; bases outside gene matches: 8. CDR3 coding DNA: TGTGCCTGGAGTCGCACCGGGACTAGCGGGACATACAATGAGCAGTTCTTC. Amino acid sequence: CAWSRTGTSGTYNEQFF.

The count of this clone is one. V usage is TRBV19 and J usage is TRBJ2-7; 10 positions match TRBD2. CDR1 is LNHDA, CDR2 SQIVND, per germline (reference sequence). CDR3 size: 15 residues. V gave up 3 bases and J gave up 3 bases; unmatched junction bases: 5. CDR3 nucleotide sequence: TGTGCCAGTAGTATGGAGCCTAGCGGGAGCTACGAGCAGTACTTC. Protein: CASSMEPSGSYEQYF.

The rearrangement links TRBV7-7 to TRBJ2-5; 7 nucleotides align to TRBD1. Germline CDR1 and CDR2: SSHAT and FNYEAQ (reference sequence). The trim removed 2 bases at V and 2 bases at J, leaving 2 bases unmatched. CDR3 length equals 14 residues. The CDR3 DNA reads TGTGCCAGCAGCTTACTGGGACAGCAAGAGACCCAGTACTTC. It translates to CASSLLGQQETQYF.

The chain is built from TRBV7-2 and TRBJ2-7; the match to TRBD2 covers 12 bases. V trimming: 3 bases; J trimming: 1 base; junction bases outside the gene matches: 1. Looked up from germline, CDR1 is SGHTA and CDR2 is FQGNSA. The CDR3 extends over 15 amino acids. The CDR3, as DNA: TGTGCCAGCAGCTTTGGGACTAGCGGGTCCTACGAGCAGTACTTC. This gives the protein CASSFGTSGSYEQYF.

This clone has just one count. The chain carries TRBV6-1 and TRBJ2-7, with D tentatively TRBD1 (6 bases). CDR1 is MNHNS and CDR2 is SASEGT in the germline V gene. V gave up 0 bases and J gave up 3 bases, with 12 bases separating them. The CDR3 loop spans 15 amino acids. CDR3 sequence: CASSEALQGVYEQYF. The CDR3 nucleotides read TGTGCCAGCAGTGAAGCGCTACAGGGAGTCTACGAGCAGTACTTC.

The chain employs TRBV11-2 and TRBJ2-7; 7 nucleotides line up with TRBD2. With V trimmed by 4 bases and J by 3 bases, 12 bases remained unmatched. Germline V gene sequence: CDR1 SGHAT, CDR2 FQNNGV. The CDR3 totals 16 residues. The CDR3 DNA follows: TGTGCCAGCAGCTCCCCTGGGGTAGCGGGCCTCTACGAGCAGTACTTC. This gives the protein CASSSPGVAGLYEQYF.

This sequence joins TRBV5-1 and TRBJ2-7, with D perhaps matching TRBD1 (6 bases). CDR1 SGHRS and CDR2 YFSETQ come from the germline V gene. V gave up 5 bases and J gave up 0 bases, with 12 bases separating them. There are 14 residues in the CDR3. This CDR3 is CASSPRQASYEQYF. The CDR3 DNA reads TGCGCCAGCAGTCCCCGACAGGCCTCCTACGAGCAGTACTTC.

The gene calls are TRBV19 and TRBJ2-7; D perhaps matches TRBD1 (6 bases). This CDR3 comprises 15 residues. Per the germline V gene, CDR1 is LNHDA and CDR2 is SQIVND (reference sequence). Trimming cost V 6 bases and J 5 bases, with 20 bases left between them. The CDR3 DNA follows: TGTGCCAGTAGAAGACCGGGACACCCCGGGGACGAGCAGTACTTC. Its protein is CASRRPGHPGDEQYF.

The gene calls are TRBV18 and TRBJ2-7; D is ambiguous. This CDR3 spans 13 amino acids. V was trimmed by 3 bases and J by 2 bases, leaving 8 bases between them. Per the germline V gene, CDR1 is KGHSH and CDR2 is LQKENI. The CDR3 region has the DNA TGTGCCAGCTCACCGGGCTACCCCTACGAGCAGTACTTC. It yields the protein CASSPGYPYEQYF.

The chain employs TRBV9 and TRBJ2-7; TRBD2 matches at 12 bases. CDR3 size: 17 residues. V was clipped by 0 bases and J by 3 bases; unmatched bases: 7. From germline, CDR1 is SGDLS and CDR2 YYNGEE. CDR3 protein: CASSVAGPGLAGYEQYF. The CDR3 DNA is TGTGCCAGCAGCGTAGCAGGACCGGGACTAGCGGGCTACGAGCAGTACTTC. Based on the CDR3 plus reference TRBV9 and TRBJ2-7, the full variable domain is DSGVTQTPKHLITATGQRVTLRCSPRSGDLSVYWYQQSLDQGLQFLIQYYNGEERAKGNILERFSAQQFPDLHSELNLSSLELGDSALYFCASSVAGPGLAGYEQYFGPGTRLTVT.

Concerning this clone: The junction differs from germline at one of its ends, possibly a read error. The rearrangement uses TRBV10-2 and TRBJ2-7, with 8 bases identical to TRBD2. Germline V gene data show CDR1 as WSHSY and CDR2 as SAAADI. This CDR3 spans 15 amino acids. In DNA form, the CDR3 reads TGCGCCAGCAAAGAGTTGGGACTAGACTCCAACGAGCAGTACTTC. Translation: CASKELGLDSNEQYF.

CDR3 in DNA: TGTGCCATCAGTGAGGGGACTGCTGATCAGCCCCAGCATTTT. Protein product: CAISEGTADQPQHF. The chain uses TRBV10-3 and TRBJ1-5, with TRBD1 as a possible D gene (5 bases). This CDR3 is 14 amino acids long. In germline, CDR1 is ENHRY, CDR2 SYGVKD. V dropped 2 bases and J dropped 5 bases, with 10 bases sitting between them.

V usage is TRBV18 and J usage is TRBJ2-4; D is perhaps TRBD1 (6 bases). Trimming took off 3 bases at V and 9 bases at J, with 15 bases between the two ends. The germline CDR1 and CDR2 sequences are KGHSH and LQKENI. The CDR3 is 14 amino acids. CDR3 loop: CASSPTPTGSIQYF. The CDR3 nucleotides are TGTGCCAGCTCACCTACTCCCACAGGGAGCATTCAGTACTTC.

This chain joins TRBV7-6 and TRBJ2-1; D is undetermined. Germline lookup yields CDR1 SGHVS and CDR2 FNYEAQ. Trimming shortened V by 1 base and J by 0 bases, and 13 bases separated the two germline ends. The CDR3 spans 17 residues. As DNA, the CDR3 is TGTGCCAGCAGCTTAGATCGGGTTAAGAGCTCCTACAATGAGCAGTTCTTC. Encoded protein: CASSLDRVKSSYNEQFF. Full variable domain (outside the CDR3, taken from reference TRBV7-6 and TRBJ2-1): GAGVSQSPRYKVTKRGQDVALRCDPISGHVSLYWYRQALGQGPEFLTYFNYEAQQDKSGLPNDRFSAERPEGSISTLTIQRTEQRDSAMYRCASSLDRVKSSYNEQFFGPGTRLTVL.

The J gene is TRBJ2-1, the V gene TRBV19; 7 bases line up with TRBD2. V was clipped by 2 bases and J by 6 bases; unmatched bases: 4. In germline, CDR1 is LNHDA, CDR2 SQIVND (reference sequence). The CDR3 consists of 14 residues. The CDR3 here is CASSISGTGNEQFF. CDR3 coding DNA: TGTGCCAGTAGTATAAGCGGGACCGGCAATGAGCAGTTCTTC.

The rearrangement uses TRBV9 and TRBJ2-5; D perhaps matches TRBD2 (6 bases). CDR1 is SGDLS and CDR2 is YYNGEE in the germline V gene. The V and J ends lost 3 bases and 2 bases respectively, with 8 bases between them. This CDR3 is built from 13 residues. The CDR3 sequence is CASSAGLQETQYF. The DNA for the CDR3 is TGTGCCAGCAGCGCAGGACTACAAGAGACCCAGTACTTC. Based on the CDR3 plus reference TRBV9 and TRBJ2-5, the full variable domain is DSGVTQTPKHLITATGQRVTLRCSPRSGDLSVYWYQQSLDQGLQFLIQYYNGEERAKGNILERFSAQQFPDLHSELNLSSLELGDSALYFCASSAGLQETQYFGPGTRLLVL.

This clone was found a few times. Written as DNA, the CDR3 is TGCAGCGTTGAAGTGTGGGACAGGGGGGAGACCCAGTACTTC. As protein: CSVEVWDRGETQYF. The chain recombines TRBV29-1 with TRBJ2-5; TRBD1 matches 11 bases. This CDR3 is 14 amino acids long. Trimming removed 1 base from V and 5 bases from J; junction bases left unmatched: 3. The germline gives CDR1 SQVTM, CDR2 ANQGSEA. The full variable domain, completed using reference TRBV29-1 and TRBJ2-5, is SAVISQKPSRDICQRGTSLTIQCQVDSQVTMMFWYRQQPGQSLTLIATANQGSEATYESGFVIDKFPISRPNLTFSTLTVSNMSPEDSSIYLCSVEVWDRGETQYFGPGTRLLVL.